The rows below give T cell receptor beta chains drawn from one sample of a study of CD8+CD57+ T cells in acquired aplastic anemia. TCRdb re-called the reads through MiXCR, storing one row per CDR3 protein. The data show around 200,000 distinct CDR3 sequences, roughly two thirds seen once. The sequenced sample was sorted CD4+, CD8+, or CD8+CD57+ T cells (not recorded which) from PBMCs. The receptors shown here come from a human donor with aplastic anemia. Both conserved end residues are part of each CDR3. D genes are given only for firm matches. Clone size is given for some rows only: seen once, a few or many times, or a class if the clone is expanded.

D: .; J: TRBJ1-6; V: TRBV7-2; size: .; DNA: TGTGCCAGCAGCTCAGGAGGACCCACACCCCTCCACTTT; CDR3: CASSSGGPTPLHF
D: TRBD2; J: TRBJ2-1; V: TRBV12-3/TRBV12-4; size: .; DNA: TGTGCCAGCAGGATACTAGCGGGAGGGCCGGGGGATGAGCAGTTCTTC; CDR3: CASRILAGGPGDEQFF
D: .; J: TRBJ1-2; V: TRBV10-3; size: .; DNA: TGTGCCATCAGTGGGGTAGGGACAAGTGGCTACACCTTC; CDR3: CAISGVGTSGYTF
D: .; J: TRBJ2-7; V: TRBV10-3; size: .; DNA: TGTGCCATCAGTGAGTTGGGGAGCGAGCAGTACTTC; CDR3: CAISELGSEQYF
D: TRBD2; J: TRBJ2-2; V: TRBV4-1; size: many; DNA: TGCGCCAGCTACGGCGGGGGATCGAACACCGGGGAGCTGTTTTTT; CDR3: CASYGGGSNTGELFF
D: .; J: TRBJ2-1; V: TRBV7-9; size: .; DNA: TGTGCCAGCAGCCCGCGGGACGGCAGCCCGTACACTGAGCAGTTCTTC; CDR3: CASSPRDGSPYTEQFF
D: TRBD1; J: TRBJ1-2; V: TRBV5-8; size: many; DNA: TGTGCCAGCAGCAACCCCGGGACAGAAAACTATGGCTACACCTTC; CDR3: CASSNPGTENYGYTF
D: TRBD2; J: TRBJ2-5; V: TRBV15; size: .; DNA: TGTGCCACCAGGAAGGCGGGAGAAGAGACCCAGTACTTC; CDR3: CATRKAGEETQYF
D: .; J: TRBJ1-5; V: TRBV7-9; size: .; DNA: TGTGCCAGCAGCTTATGGGACAATCAGCCCCAGCATTTT; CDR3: CASSLWDNQPQHF
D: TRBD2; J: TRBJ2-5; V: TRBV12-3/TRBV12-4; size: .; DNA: TGTGCCAGCAGTCACGGGGGTAGCGGGAGGAGTCAAGAGACCCAGTACTTC; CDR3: CASSHGGSGRSQETQYF
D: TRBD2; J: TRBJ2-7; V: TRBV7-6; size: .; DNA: TGTGCCAGCAGCTTAGAGGTCGGGAGGGCCTACGAGCAGTACTTC; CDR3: CASSLEVGRAYEQYF
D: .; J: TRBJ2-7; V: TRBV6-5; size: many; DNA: TGTGCCAGCAGTTACGGGATCGGGGGAACTCGGCCCTACGAGCAGTACTTC; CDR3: CASSYGIGGTRPYEQYF
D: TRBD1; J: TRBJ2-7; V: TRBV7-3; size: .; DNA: TGTGCCAGCAGCAAAGGGACAGGGGACCACGAGCAGTACTTC; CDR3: CASSKGTGDHEQYF
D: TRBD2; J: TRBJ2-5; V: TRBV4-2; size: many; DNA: TGTGCCAGCAGCCCGGGGGGGCCGGAAGAGACCCAGTACTTC; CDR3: CASSPGGPEETQYF
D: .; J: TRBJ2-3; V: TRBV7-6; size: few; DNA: TGTGCCAGCAGCCAGGGAGGAGGGGGCACAGATACGCAGTATTTT; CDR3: CASSQGGGGTDTQYF
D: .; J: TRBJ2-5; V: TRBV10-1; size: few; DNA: TGCGCCAGCAGTGATGACGTGGAGACCCAGTACTTC; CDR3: CASSDDVETQYF
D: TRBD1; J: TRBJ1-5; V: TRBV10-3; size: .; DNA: TGTGCCATCAGGAACGGGACAGTAGGCAATCAGCCCCAGCATTTT; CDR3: CAIRNGTVGNQPQHF
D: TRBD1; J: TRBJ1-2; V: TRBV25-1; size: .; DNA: TGTGCCAGCAGTGGATGGACAGGGGTCGATGGCTACACCTTC; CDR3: CASSGWTGVDGYTF
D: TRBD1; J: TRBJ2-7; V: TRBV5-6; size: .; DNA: TGTGCCAGCAGCTCCGGACAGGGAGGCTCCTACTTC; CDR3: CASSSGQGGSYF
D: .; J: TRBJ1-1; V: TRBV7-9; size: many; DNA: TGTGCCAGCAGCCCCACAGGGTTATTCGCTGAAGCTTTCTTT; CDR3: CASSPTGLFAEAFF
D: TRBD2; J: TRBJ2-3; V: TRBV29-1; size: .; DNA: TGCAGCGCTCGACTCACTAGCGGGAGGGCCCTCGCGTTCGCTACGCAGTATTTT; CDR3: CSARLTSGRALAFATQYF
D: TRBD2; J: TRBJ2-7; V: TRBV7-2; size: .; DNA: TGTGCCAGCAGCCTCATAGGTGTTGGGACTAGTTCTTCCGAGCAGTACTTC; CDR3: CASSLIGVGTSSSEQYF
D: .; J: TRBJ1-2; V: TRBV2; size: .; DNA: TGTGCCAGCAGTGGCAGACCGTCCGAAGCCTACACCTTC; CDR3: CASSGRPSEAYTF
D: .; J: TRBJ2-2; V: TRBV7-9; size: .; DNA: TGTGCCAGCAGCCCGGGACAAGCCTCTGGGGAGCTGTTTTTT; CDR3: CASSPGQASGELFF
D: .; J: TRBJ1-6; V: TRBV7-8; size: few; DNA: TGTGCCAGCAGCTTAGTGGGCGGTGTCGGGTCACCCCTCCACTTT; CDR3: CASSLVGGVGSPLHF
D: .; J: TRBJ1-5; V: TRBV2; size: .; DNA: TGTGCCAGCAGTGCCCGCCTAGTCTCAAACGGACAGCCCCAGCATTTT; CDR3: CASSARLVSNGQPQHF
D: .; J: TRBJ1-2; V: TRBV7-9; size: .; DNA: TGTGCCAGCGGCGAAAACAGCTATGGCTACACCTTC; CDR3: CASGENSYGYTF
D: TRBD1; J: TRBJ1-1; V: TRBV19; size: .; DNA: TGTGCCGCTCGACAGGGGACTGAAGCTTTCTTT; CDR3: CAARQGTEAFF
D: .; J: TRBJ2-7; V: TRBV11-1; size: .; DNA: TGTGCCAGCAGCTTAGCGGGAGGAGGTACCTACGAGCAGTACTTC; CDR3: CASSLAGGGTYEQYF
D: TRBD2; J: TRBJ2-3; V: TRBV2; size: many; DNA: TGTGCCAGCAGTGAAGCGCGACTAGCGGGGGGGAAAGATACGCAGTATTTT; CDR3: CASSEARLAGGKDTQYF
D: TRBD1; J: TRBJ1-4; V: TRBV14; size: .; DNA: TGTGCCAGCAGCCAAGGGACAGGGGCCAGCGGGCTGTTTTTT; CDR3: CASSQGTGASGLFF
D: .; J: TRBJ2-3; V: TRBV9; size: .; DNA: TGTGCCAGCAGCGTAGAGTACGGCACAGATACGCAGTATTTT; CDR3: CASSVEYGTDTQYF
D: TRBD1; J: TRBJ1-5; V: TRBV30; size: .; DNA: TGTGCCTGGAGTCAGACAGGGGATATGAAGCCCCAGCATTTT; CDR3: CAWSQTGDMKPQHF
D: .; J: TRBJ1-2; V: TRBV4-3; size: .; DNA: TGCGCCAGCAGCCAAGAGGTCCAAGGCGGGTGGGATGGCTACACCTTC; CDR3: CASSQEVQGGWDGYTF
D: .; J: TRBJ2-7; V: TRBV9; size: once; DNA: TGTGCCAGCAGCGTCCTGGACGGACCTACCTACGAGCAGTACTTC; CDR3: CASSVLDGPTYEQYF
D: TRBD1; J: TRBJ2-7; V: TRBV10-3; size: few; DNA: TGTGCCATCAGCGGGGCGTCAGGGGGCAGCTACGAGCAGTACTTC; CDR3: CAISGASGGSYEQYF
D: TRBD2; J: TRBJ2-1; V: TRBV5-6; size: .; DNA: TGTGCCAGCAGCCAACTAGCGGGGGGGCCCAATGAGCAGTTCTTC; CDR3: CASSQLAGGPNEQFF
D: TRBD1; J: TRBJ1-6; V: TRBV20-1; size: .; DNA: TGCAGTGCGGGAGCAGGGGGCATTGATTCACCCCTCCACTTT; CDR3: CSAGAGGIDSPLHF
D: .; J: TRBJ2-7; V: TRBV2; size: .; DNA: TGTGCCAGCAGTGCCGCCTCGCTCCCACGGCAGTACGAGCAGTACTTC; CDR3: CASSAASLPRQYEQYF
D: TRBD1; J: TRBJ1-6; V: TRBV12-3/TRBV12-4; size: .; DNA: TGTGCCAGCAGTCCAGGGGGCAGATCCTATAATTCACCCCTCCACTTT; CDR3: CASSPGGRSYNSPLHF
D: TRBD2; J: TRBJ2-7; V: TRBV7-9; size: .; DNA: TGTGCCAGCAGCTTAGGCGGGAGCTCCCACGAGCAGTACTTC; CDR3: CASSLGGSSHEQYF
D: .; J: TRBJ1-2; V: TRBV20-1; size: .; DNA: TGCAGTGCTAGTTATGGCTACACCTTC; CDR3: CSASYGYTF
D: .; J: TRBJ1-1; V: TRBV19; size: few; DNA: TGTGCCAGTAGTATGGGACGGTTGGAAGCTTTCTTT; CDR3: CASSMGRLEAFF
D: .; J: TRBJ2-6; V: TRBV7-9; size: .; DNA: TGTGCCAGCAGCTCGACAGTCTCTGGGGCCAACGTCCTGACTTTC; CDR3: CASSSTVSGANVLTF
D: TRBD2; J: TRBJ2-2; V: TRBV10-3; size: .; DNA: TGTGCCATCAGTGTCGGGAGGCGGGGCGGGGCCGGGGAGCTGTTTTTT; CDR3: CAISVGRRGGAGELFF
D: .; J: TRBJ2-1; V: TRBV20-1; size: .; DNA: TGCAGTGCTCGGTGGGGGGCGAGGATCCATGAGCAGTTCTTC; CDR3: CSARWGARIHEQFF
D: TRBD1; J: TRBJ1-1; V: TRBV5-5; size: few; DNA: TGTGCCAGCAGCTTGACAGGGGACACTGAAGCTTTCTTT; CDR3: CASSLTGDTEAFF
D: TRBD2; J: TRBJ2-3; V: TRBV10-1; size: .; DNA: TGCGCCAGCAGGGCGGCGGGAGCGAACACAGATACGCAGTATTTT; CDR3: CASRAAGANTDTQYF